This T cell receptor (beta chain) stems from a study of read filtering for tumor transcriptome and immune sequencing. Study details: The cohort had about 16 men and about 15 women aged roughly 47 to 80, mean about 67 years.

The library was built from around 380 ng RNA with molecular barcoded adaptors for alpha/delta and beta/gamma chains. Each CDR3 protein gets one entry after TCRdb re-called the reads with MiXCR. The sample contains some 140,000 distinct CDR3 sequences, about 12% of which appear only once. The table lists this clonotype with a count of one. Its antigen is currently unknown. Every patient had bone marrow sampled while the disease was active. The ends were cut back, 3 bases at V and 2 bases at J, with 12 bases in the middle. The CDR3 totals 15 residues. The germline V gene encodes CDR1 SGDLS and CDR2 YYNGEE. Points from the study as a whole: Compared with RNA-seq, IR-seq gave much higher clonotype depth and reliability. Approximately 77% of IR-seq clonotypes had a single read, yet these held approximately 4% of reads.

The chain links TRBV9 to TRBJ1-5; D is perhaps TRBD1 (6 bases). This TCR was recovered from a donor aged 40 or over with multiple myeloma. The sample consisted of a population of CD138-negative cells sorted from bone marrow. CDR3 DNA sequence: TGTGCCAGCAGCGCCACAGGGCGCGGCAATCAGCCCCAGCATTTT. Translated, it gives CASSATGRGNQPQHF.